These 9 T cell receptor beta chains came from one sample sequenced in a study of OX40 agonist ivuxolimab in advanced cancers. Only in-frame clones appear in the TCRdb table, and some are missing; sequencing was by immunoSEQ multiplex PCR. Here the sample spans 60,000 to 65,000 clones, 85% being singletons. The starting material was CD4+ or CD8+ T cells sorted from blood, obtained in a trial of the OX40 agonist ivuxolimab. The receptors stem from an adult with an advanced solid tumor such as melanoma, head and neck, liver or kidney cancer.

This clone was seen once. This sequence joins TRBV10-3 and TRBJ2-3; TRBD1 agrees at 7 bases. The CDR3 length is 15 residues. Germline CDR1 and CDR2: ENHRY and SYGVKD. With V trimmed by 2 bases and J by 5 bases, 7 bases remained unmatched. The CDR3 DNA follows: TGTGCCATCAGTGAGACAGGGGCCGAGGGAGATACGCAGTATTTT. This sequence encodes CAISETGAEGDTQYF.

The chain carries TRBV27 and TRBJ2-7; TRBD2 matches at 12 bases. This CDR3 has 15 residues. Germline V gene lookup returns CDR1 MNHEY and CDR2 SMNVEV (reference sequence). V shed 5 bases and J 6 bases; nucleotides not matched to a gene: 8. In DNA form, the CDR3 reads TGTGCCAGCAGTGTGCTAGCGGGAGGGCCGGTCGAGCAGTACTTC. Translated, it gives CASSVLAGGPVEQYF.

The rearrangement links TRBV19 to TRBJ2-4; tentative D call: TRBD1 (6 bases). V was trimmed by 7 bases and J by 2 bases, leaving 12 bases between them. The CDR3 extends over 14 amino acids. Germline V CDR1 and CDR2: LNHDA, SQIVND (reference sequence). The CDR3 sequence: CASNRDGSKNIQYF. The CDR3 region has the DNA TGTGCCAGTAACAGGGACGGCTCCAAAAACATTCAGTACTTC.

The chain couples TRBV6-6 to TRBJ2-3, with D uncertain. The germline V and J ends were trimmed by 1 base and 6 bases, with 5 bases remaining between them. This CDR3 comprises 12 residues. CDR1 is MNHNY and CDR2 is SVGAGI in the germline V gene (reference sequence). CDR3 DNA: TGTGCCAGCAGTTACTTCAGGGATACGCAGTATTTT. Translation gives CASSYFRDTQYF.

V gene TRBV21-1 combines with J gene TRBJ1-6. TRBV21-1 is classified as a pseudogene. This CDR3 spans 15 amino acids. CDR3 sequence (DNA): TGTGCCAGCAGCCTTGAAAGATTCTGTAATTCACCCCTCCACTTT. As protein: CASSLERFCNSPLHF.

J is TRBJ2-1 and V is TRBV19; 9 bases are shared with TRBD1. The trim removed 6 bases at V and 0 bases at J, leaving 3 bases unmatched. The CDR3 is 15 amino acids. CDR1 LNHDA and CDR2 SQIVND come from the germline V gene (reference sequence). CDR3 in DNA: TGTGCCAGTAGCCAACAGGGGGCCTCCTACAATGAGCAGTTCTTC. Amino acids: CASSQQGASYNEQFF.

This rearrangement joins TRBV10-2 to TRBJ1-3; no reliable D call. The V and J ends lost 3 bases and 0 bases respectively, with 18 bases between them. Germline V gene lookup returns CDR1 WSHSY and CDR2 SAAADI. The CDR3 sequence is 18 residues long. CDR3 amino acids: CASSDGLGRGTSGNTIYF. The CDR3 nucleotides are TGCGCCAGCAGTGATGGGTTGGGCAGAGGCACCTCTGGAAACACCATATATTTT.

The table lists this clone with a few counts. The CDR3 coding sequence is TGTGCCAGCAGCCCGGCCGGGACAGGGGCTGGCTACACCTTC. Amino acids: CASSPAGTGAGYTF. The rearrangement links TRBV7-3 to TRBJ1-2, with TRBD1 matching 10 bases. Germline V gene sequence: CDR1 SGHTA, CDR2 FQGTGA. The CDR3 runs to 14 residues. V dropped 5 bases and J dropped 7; count of bases not matched to a gene: 7.

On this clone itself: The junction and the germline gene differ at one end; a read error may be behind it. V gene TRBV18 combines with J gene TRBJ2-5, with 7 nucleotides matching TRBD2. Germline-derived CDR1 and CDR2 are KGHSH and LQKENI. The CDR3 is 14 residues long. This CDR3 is CASSPETLASTAHF. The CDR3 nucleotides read TGTGCCAGCTCACCTGAGACACTAGCGTCTACCGCGCACTTC.